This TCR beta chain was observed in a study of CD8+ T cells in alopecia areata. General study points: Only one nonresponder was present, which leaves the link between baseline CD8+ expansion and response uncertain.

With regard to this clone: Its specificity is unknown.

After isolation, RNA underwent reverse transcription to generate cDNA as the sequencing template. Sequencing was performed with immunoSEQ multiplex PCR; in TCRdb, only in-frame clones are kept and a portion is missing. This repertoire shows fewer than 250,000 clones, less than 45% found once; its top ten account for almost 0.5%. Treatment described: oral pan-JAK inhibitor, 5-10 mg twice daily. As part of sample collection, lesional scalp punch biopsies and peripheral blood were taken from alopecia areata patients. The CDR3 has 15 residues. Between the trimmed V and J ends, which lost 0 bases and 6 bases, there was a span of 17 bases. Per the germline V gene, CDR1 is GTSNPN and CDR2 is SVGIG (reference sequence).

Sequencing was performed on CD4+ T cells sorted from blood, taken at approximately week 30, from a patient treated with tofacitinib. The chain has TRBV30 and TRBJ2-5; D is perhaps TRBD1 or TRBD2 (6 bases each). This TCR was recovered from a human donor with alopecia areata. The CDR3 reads CAWSVSGGGWQTQYF. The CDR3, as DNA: TGTGCCTGGAGTGTATCCGGGGGCGGGTGGCAGACCCAGTACTTC.